The source of this T cell receptor beta chain is a study of OX40 agonist ivuxolimab in advanced cancers. CDR3 length: 23 residues. Trimming removed 0 bases at V and 0 bases at J, with 36 bases between. Germline values: CDR1 GTSNPN, CDR2 SVGIG (reference sequence). Using immunoSEQ multiplex PCR, the repertoire was profiled, and TCRdb retains in-frame clones only, with some absent. The data contain 60,000 or so clones, 89% of them singletons. The rearrangement joins TRBV30 to TRBJ2-7, with D perhaps assigned TRBD1 or TRBD2 (5 bases each). The sample was CD4+ or CD8+ T cells sorted from blood, taken in a trial of the OX40 agonist ivuxolimab. This receptor was obtained from an adult with an advanced solid tumor such as melanoma, head and neck, liver or kidney cancer. CDR3 DNA: TGTGCCTGGAGTGTACCGATACCGGTAAAGGGGACGGCCGACGACCGATCCTCCTACGAGCAGTACTTC. Translated, it gives CAWSVPIPVKGTADDRSSYEQYF.